Listed below are T cell receptor beta chains from one sample, sequenced in a study of T cell responses to AZD1222 COVID-19 vaccine. TCRdb's copy holds only in-frame clones and misses some; the assay was immunoSEQ multiplex PCR. The sample lists 150,000 or so clones; 80% to 95% were seen once. Material: peripheral blood, obtained on day 0 of AZD1222 vaccination. Receptors originate from an adult in good health. Both conserved end residues are part of each CDR3. A D gene is named only where the DNA matches it firmly. Clone sizes are given selectively: once, few, many, or a class where the clone is expanded.

clone_size j_call v_call d_call cdr3_aa cdr3_nt
. TRBJ2-5 TRBV4-3 . CASSPRLYQETQYF TGCGCCAGCAGCCCCAGGCTGTACCAAGAGACCCAGTACTTC
. TRBJ2-3 TRBV18 . CASSNREDTQYF TGTGCCAGCTCCAACAGGGAAGATACGCAGTATTTT
. TRBJ2-3 TRBV2 TRBD2 CASTFLSGGFGTDTQYF TGTGCCAGCACTTTTTTATCCGGGGGGTTCGGCACAGATACGCAGTATTTT
. TRBJ1-4 TRBV29-1 . CSVEAGSREKLFF TGCAGCGTTGAGGCAGGGTCACGCGAAAAACTGTTTTTT
. TRBJ2-1 TRBV6-2/TRBV6-3 TRBD2 CASSYDQRGGHSYNEQFF TGTGCCAGCAGTTACGACCAGCGGGGGGGCCATTCCTACAATGAGCAGTTCTTC
once TRBJ1-2 TRBV12-3/TRBV12-4 . CASSKSGYGYTF TGTGCCAGCAGTAAAAGCGGGTATGGCTACACCTTC
. TRBJ2-3 TRBV6-5 . CASSYSLGADTQYF TGTGCCAGCAGTTACTCGCTCGGAGCAGATACGCAGTATTTT
. TRBJ2-7 TRBV7-9 TRBD1 CASSLGDRGSYEQYF TGTGCCAGCAGCTTAGGGGACAGGGGCTCCTACGAGCAGTACTTC
. TRBJ2-5 TRBV3-1/TRBV3-2 TRBD1 CASSLTGDQETQYF TGTGCCAGCAGCCTTACAGGGGATCAAGAGACCCAGTACTTC
once TRBJ2-1 TRBV2 TRBD1 CASNQDRFNEQFF TGTGCCAGCAACCAGGACAGGTTTAATGAGCAGTTCTTC
few TRBJ1-1 TRBV2 . CASSLTGANTEAFF TGTGCCAGCAGTTTGACAGGCGCTAACACTGAAGCTTTCTTT
. TRBJ2-1 TRBV21-1 . CATAGGNEQFF TGTGCCACCGCGGGGGGCAATGAGCAGTTCTTC
. TRBJ1-2 TRBV4-2 TRBD1 CASSQGEQGASYGYTF TGTGCCAGCAGCCAAGGCGAACAGGGGGCAAGCTATGGCTACACCTTC
. TRBJ1-2 TRBV12-3/TRBV12-4 . CASSLVAGYGYTF TGTGCCAGCAGTTTGGTGGCCGGCTATGGCTACACCTTC
. TRBJ1-2 TRBV11-2 . CASSLAGGAAYGYTF TGTGCCAGCAGCTTAGCGGGGGGGGCGGCATATGGCTACACCTTC
. TRBJ2-7 TRBV7-9 . CASSLAQGDEQYF TGTGCCAGCAGCTTAGCACAGGGAGACGAGCAGTACTTC
. TRBJ1-2 TRBV4-1 . CASSQEGRAYGYTF TGCGCCAGCAGCCAAGAAGGGAGGGCCTATGGCTACACCTTC
once TRBJ1-3 TRBV4-1 . CASSPWGGVLISGNTIYF TGCGCCAGCAGCCCCTGGGGAGGGGTCCTCATCTCTGGAAACACCATATATTTT
. TRBJ1-2 TRBV5-1 . CASSDGNYGYTF TGCGCCAGCAGCGACGGGAACTATGGCTACACCTTC
once TRBJ2-3 TRBV4-1 TRBD2 CASSQVIRGGDTQYF TGCGCCAGCAGCCAAGTAATCCGGGGGGGAGATACGCAGTATTTT
. TRBJ2-1 TRBV4-3 . CASSQGSRYNEQFF TGCGCCAGCAGCCAAGGATCCAGGTACAATGAGCAGTTCTTC
. TRBJ1-3 TRBV9 . CASSVGTQGNTIYF TGTGCCAGCAGCGTAGGGACACAAGGAAACACCATATATTTT
. TRBJ2-5 TRBV20-1 . CSAVLETQYF TGCAGTGCAGTCCTAGAGACCCAGTACTTC
once TRBJ1-2 TRBV7-9 TRBD1 CASSLAFRQGYGYTF TGTGCCAGCAGCTTAGCGTTCAGACAGGGCTATGGCTACACCTTC
. TRBJ2-7 TRBV9 TRBD2 CASSTSGGTTYEQYF TGTGCCAGCAGCACCAGCGGGGGGACCACCTACGAGCAGTACTTC
. TRBJ2-1 TRBV9 TRBD2 CASSPRLAGLHEQFF TGTGCCAGCAGCCCCCGGCTAGCGGGACTTCATGAGCAGTTCTTC
. TRBJ2-7 TRBV29-1 TRBD1 CSVEDFRGPMGEQYF TGCAGCGTTGAAGATTTCAGGGGGCCGATGGGCGAGCAGTACTTC
. TRBJ2-5 TRBV2 . CASTVAARGETQYF TGTGCCAGCACTGTAGCGGCCAGAGGGGAGACCCAGTACTTC
. TRBJ2-2 TRBV6-5 . CASSYSQGNTGELFF TGTGCCAGCAGTTACTCGCAGGGGAACACCGGGGAGCTGTTTTTT
. TRBJ1-5 TRBV6-1 . CASSEADQPQHF TGTGCCAGCAGTGAAGCCGATCAGCCCCAGCATTTT